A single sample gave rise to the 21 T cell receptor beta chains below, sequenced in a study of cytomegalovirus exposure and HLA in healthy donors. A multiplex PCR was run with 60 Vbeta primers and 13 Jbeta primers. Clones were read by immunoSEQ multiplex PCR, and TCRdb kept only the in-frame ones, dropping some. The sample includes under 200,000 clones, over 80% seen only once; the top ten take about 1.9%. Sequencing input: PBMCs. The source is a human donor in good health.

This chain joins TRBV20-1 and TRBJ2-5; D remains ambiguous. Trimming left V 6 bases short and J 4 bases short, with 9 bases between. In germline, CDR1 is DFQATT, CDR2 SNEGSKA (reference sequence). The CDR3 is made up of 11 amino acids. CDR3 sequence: CSANTGETQYF. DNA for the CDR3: TGCAGTGCCAACACGGGAGAGACCCAGTACTTC.

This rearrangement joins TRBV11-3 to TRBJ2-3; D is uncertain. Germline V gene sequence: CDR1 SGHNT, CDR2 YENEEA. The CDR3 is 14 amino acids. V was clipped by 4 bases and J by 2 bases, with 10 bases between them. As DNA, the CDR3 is TGTGCCAGCAGCTCGCTACAGAACACAGATACGCAGTATTTT. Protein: CASSSLQNTDTQYF.

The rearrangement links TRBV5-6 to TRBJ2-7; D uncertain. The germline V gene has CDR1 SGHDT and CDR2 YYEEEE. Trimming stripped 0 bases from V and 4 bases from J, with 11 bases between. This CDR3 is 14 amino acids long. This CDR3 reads CASSLGFTTYEQYF. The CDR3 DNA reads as TGTGCCAGCAGCTTGGGGTTCACTACTTACGAGCAGTACTTC. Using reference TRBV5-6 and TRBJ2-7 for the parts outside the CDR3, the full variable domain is DAGVTQSPTHLIKTRGQQVTLRCSPKSGHDTVSWYQQALGQGPQFIFQYYEEEERQRGNFPDRFSGHQFPNYSSELNVNALLLGDSALYLCASSLGFTTYEQYFGPGTRLTVT.

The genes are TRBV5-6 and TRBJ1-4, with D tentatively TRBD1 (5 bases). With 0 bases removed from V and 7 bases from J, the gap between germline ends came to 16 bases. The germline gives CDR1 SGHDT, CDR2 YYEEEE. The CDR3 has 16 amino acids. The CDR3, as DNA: TGTGCCAGCAGCTTGGCCGCCGAGGCAGGGCCTGAAAAACTGTTTTTT. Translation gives CASSLAAEAGPEKLFF.

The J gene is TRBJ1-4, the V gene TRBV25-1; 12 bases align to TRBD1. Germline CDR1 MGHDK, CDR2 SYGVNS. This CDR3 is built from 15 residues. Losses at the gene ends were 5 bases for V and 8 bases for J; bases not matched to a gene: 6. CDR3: CASSKAGTGGEKLFF. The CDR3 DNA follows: TGTGCCAGCAGTAAAGCCGGGACAGGGGGCGAAAAACTGTTTTTT. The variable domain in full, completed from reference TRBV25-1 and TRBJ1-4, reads EADIYQTPRYLVIGTGKKITLECSQTMGHDKMYWYQQDPGMELHLIHYSYGVNSTEKGDLSSESTVSRIRTEHFPLTLESARPSHTSQYLCASSKAGTGGEKLFFGSGTQLSVL.

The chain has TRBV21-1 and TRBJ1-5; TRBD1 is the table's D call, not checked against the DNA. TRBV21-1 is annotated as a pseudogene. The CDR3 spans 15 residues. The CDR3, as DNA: TGTGCCAGCAGCTCGGACAGGGCTGGCAATCAGCCCCAGCATTTT. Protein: CASSSDRAGNQPQHF.

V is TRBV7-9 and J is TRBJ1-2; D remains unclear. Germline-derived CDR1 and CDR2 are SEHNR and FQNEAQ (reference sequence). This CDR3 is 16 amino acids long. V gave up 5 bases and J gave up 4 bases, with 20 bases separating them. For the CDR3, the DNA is TGTGCCAGCAGCCCCCCGTCGTCCGTTACTGGCTATGGCTACACCTTC. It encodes CASSPPSSVTGYGYTF.

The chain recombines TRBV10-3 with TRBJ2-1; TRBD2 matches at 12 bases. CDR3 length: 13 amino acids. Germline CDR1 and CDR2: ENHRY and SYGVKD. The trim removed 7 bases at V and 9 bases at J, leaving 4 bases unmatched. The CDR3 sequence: CAITSGGVGEQFF. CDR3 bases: TGTGCCATCACTAGCGGGGGGGTTGGTGAGCAGTTCTTC.

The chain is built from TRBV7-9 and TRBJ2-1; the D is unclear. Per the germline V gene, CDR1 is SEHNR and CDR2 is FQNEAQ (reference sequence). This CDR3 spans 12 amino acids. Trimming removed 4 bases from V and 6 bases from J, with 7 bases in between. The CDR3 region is CASSSHPNEQFF. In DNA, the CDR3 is TGTGCCAGCAGCTCACATCCCAATGAGCAGTTCTTC.

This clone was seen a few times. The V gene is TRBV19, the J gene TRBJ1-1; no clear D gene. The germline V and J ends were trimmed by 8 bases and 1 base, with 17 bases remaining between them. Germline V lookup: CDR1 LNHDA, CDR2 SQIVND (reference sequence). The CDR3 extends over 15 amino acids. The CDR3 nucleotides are TGTGCCAGTTCCCCTAGGAGGACCACGAACACTGAAGCTTTCTTT. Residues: CASSPRRTTNTEAFF. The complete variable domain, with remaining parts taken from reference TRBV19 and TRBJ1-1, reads DGGITQSPKYLFRKEGQNVTLSCEQNLNHDAMYWYRQDPGQGLRLIYYSQIVNDFQKGDIAEGYSVSREKKESFPLTVTSAQKNPTAFYLCASSPRRTTNTEAFFGQGTRLTVV.

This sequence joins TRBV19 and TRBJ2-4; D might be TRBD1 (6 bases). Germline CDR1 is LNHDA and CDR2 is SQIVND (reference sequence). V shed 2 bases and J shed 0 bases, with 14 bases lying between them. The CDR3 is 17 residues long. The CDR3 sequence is CASSILGGPLAKNIQYF. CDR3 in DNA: TGTGCCAGTAGTATATTAGGGGGACCCTTAGCCAAAAACATTCAGTACTTC.

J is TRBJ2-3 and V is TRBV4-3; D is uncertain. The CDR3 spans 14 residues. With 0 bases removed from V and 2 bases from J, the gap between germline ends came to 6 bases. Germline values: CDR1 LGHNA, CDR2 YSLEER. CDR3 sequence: CASSQEGYTDTQYF. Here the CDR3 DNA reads TGCGCCAGCAGCCAAGAGGGCTACACAGATACGCAGTATTTT.

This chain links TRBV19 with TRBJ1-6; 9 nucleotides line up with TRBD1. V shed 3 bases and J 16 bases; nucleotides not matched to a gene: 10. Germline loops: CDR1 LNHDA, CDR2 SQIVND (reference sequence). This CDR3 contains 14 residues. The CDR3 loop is CASSIRDRALRLHF. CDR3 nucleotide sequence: TGTGCCAGTAGTATTAGGGACAGGGCACTCAGACTCCACTTT. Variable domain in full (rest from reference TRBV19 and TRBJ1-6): DGGITQSPKYLFRKEGQNVTLSCEQNLNHDAMYWYRQDPGQGLRLIYYSQIVNDFQKGDIAEGYSVSREKKESFPLTVTSAQKNPTAFYLCASSIRDRALRLHFGNGTRLTVT.

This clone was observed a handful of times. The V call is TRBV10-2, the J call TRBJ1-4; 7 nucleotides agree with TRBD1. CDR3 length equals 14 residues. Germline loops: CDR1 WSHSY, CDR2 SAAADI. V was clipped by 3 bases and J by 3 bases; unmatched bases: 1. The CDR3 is CASSDGTANEKLFF. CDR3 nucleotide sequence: TGCGCCAGCAGTGACGGGACAGCTAATGAAAAACTGTTTTTT.

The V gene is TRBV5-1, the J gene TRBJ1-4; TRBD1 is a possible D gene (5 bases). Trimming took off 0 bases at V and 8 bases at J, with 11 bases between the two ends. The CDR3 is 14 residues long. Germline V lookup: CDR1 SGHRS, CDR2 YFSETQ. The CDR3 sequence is CASSLEQGGEKLFF. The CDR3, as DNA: TGCGCCAGCAGCTTGGAGCAGGGAGGGGAAAAACTGTTTTTT.

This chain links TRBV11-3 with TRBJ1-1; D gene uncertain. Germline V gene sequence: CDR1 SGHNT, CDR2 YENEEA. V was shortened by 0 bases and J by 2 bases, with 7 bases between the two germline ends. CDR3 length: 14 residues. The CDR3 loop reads CASSLDRGNTEAFF. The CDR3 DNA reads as TGTGCCAGCAGCTTAGATCGAGGCAACACTGAAGCTTTCTTT.

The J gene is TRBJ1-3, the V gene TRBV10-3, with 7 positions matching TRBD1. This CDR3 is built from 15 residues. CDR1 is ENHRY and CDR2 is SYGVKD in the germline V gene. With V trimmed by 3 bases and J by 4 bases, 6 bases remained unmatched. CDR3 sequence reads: CAISDTGVGGNTIYF. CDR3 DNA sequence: TGTGCCATCAGTGATACAGGGGTTGGAGGAAACACCATATATTTT.

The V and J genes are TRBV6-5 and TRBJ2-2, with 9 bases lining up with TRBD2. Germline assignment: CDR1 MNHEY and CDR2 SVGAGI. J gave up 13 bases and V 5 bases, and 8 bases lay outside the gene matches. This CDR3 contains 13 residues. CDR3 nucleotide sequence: TGTGCCAGCAGTCCCCGACTAGCGGTTGGGCTGTTTTTT. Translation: CASSPRLAVGLFF.

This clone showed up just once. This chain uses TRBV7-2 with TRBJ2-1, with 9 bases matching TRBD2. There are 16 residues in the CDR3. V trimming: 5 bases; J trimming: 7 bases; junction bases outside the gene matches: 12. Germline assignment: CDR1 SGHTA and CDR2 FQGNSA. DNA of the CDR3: TGTGCCAGCAGCGGCCAGCGGGGGGCTCCTCGGAATGAGCAGTTCTTC. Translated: CASSGQRGAPRNEQFF.

CDR3 residues: CASSLAAQGTGREKLFF. CDR3 sequence (DNA): TGTGCCAGCAGCTTAGCCGCCCAAGGGACAGGGAGGGAAAAACTGTTTTTT. V is TRBV13 and J is TRBJ1-4; TRBD1 matches at 9 bases. V lost 1 base, J lost 8 bases, and 11 bases stayed unmatched. The CDR3 is 17 residues long. The germline CDR1 and CDR2 sequences are PRHDT and FYEKMQ (reference sequence).

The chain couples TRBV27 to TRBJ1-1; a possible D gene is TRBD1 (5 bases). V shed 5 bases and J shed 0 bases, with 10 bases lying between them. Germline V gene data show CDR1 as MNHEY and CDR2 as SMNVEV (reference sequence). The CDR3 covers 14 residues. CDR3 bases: TGTGCCAGCAGTCCATGGGACTTGAACACTGAAGCTTTCTTT. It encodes CASSPWDLNTEAFF.